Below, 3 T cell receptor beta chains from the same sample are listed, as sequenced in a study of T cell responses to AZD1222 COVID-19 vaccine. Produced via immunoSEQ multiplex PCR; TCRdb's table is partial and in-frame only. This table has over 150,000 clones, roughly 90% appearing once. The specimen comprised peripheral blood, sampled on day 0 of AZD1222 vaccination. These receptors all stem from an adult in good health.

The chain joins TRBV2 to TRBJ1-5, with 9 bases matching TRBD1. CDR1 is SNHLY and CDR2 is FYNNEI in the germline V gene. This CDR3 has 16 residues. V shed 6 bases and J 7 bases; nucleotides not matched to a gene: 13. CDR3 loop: CASRPLDRGGGQPQHF. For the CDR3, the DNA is TGTGCCAGCAGACCACTGGACAGGGGAGGCGGGCAGCCCCAGCATTTT.

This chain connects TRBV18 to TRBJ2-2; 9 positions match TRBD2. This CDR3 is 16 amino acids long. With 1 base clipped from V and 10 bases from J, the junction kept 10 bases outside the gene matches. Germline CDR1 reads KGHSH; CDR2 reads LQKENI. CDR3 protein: CASSPRLAGPGEELFF. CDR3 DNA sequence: TGTGCCAGCTCACCACGGCTAGCGGGACCCGGCGAGGAGCTGTTTTTT.

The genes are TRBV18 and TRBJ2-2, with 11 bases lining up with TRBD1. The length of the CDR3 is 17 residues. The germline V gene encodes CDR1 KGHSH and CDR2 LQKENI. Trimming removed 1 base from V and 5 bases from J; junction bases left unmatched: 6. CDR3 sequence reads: CASSPRRTGGATGELFF. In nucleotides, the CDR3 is TGTGCCAGCTCACCACGACGGACAGGGGGCGCGACCGGGGAGCTGTTTTTT.